The rows below give T cell receptor beta chains drawn from one sample of a study of early T cells in non-severe SARS-CoV-2 infection. MiXCR, run by TCRdb on the 5' RACE reads, gives a single entry per CDR3 protein. The sample shows 85,000 to 95,000 distinct CDR3 sequences, approximately 15% of them seen only once. Sequenced material: whole blood, taken at baseline. These receptors came from an adult who was a healthcare worker with PCR-confirmed SARS-CoV-2 infection or an uninfected control (not recorded which). The conserved cysteine and the conserved F or W are not part of the CDR3 here.

v_call cdr3_length cdr3_aa
TRBV15 16 ATSEGPQRLSGANVLT
TRBV7-9 10 ASSLELAEQF
TRBV19 11 ASRTSSYNEQF
TRBV6-1 12 ASSEPGYTGELF
TRBV7-3 14 ASSLTGGGDTGELF
TRBV12-3/TRBV12-4 11 ASSPSGHTEAF
TRBV7-8 15 ASSLRQEQSGANVLT
TRBV20-1 15 SAEIIVAGEAKNIQY
TRBV9 11 ASSVLLNTEAF
TRBV15 11 ATSKRPRETQY
TRBV28 15 ASSLTSGKISYNEQF
TRBV29-1 12 SVAPLAGLETQY
TRBV4-2 14 ASSPTSLSVYNEQF
TRBV20-1 13 SARALTGPDSPLH
TRBV29-1 10 SAGRSSYEQF
TRBV7-9 11 ASSSQTSPEQY
TRBV28 10 ASSFGYSPLH
TRBV9 14 ASSVHEGEYNYGYT
TRBV7-2 13 ASSPRQGRLYGYT
TRBV11-2 14 ASSTRTSGNTDTQY
TRBV5-4 11 ASSLQGSTEAF
TRBV15 14 ATSRDLAGGTDTQY